This TCR beta chain was found in a study of T-cell reconstitution after alpha-beta-depleted transplantation in children. Using unique molecular identifiers, the investigators prepared the TCRbeta library. MiXCR was run by TCRdb on the PCR reads, yielding one entry per CDR3 protein. Of 440,000 or so distinct CDR3 sequences listed, roughly 10% were seen once; the top ten hold about 5%. V was pared by 5 bases and J by 1 base, with 3 bases of the junction left unmatched. Germline CDR1 reads DFQATT; CDR2 reads SNEGSKA (reference sequence). The CDR3 has 15 amino acids. This specimen consisted of PBMCs from the stem cell graft donor, obtained from the stem cell graft. This clonotype was sampled from a human donor who donated a stem cell graft to a child with acute myeloid leukemia. The chain recombines TRBV20-1 with TRBJ2-4; 12 bases are a match to TRBD2. The CDR3 coding sequence is TGCAGTGCTGGGGGACTAGCGGGCGCCAAAAACATTCAGTACTTC. Protein sequence: CSAGGLAGAKNIQYF.